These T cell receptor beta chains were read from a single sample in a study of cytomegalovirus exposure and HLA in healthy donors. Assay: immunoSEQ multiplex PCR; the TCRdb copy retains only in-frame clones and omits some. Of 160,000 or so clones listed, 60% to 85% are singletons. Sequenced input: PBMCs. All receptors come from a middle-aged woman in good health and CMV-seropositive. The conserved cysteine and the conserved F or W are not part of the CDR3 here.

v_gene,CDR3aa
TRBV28,ASKDRNYEQY
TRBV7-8,ASKSGGGTDTQY
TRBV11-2,ASTKDRAHTEAF
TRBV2,ASSSKQSNEETQY
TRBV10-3,AIRGSGHQETQY
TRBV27,ASSLSSPGRQPQH
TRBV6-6,ASSFDRAQGPQH
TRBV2,ASSGGSGLAGGGEQF
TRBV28,ASRQENIQY
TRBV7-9,ASSWDRRDTEAF
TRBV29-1,SVGGREDNYGYT
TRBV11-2,ASGYRGTYNSPLH
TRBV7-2,ASSDRTKGDEQY
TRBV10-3,AITAGGGGEKLF
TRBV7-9,SSSLYSGTGGNTIY